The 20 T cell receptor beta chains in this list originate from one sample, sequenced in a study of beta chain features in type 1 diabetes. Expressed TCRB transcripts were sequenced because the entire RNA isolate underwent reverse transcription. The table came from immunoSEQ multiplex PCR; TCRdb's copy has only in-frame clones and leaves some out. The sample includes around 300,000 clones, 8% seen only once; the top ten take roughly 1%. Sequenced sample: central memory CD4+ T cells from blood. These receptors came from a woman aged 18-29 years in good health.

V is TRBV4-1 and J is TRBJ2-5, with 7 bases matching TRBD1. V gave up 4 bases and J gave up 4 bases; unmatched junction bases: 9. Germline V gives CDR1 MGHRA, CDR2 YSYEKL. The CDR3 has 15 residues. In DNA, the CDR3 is TGCGCCAGCAGCCGACCCACAGGGGCCGGAGAGACCCAGTACTTC. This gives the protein CASSRPTGAGETQYF.

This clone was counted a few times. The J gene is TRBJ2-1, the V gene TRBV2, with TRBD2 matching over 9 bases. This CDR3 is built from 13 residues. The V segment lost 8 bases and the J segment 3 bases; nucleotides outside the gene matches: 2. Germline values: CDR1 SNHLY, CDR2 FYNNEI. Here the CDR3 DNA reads TGTGCCAGCTCTAGCGGGGACTACAATGAGCAGTTCTTC. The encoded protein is CASSSGDYNEQFF.

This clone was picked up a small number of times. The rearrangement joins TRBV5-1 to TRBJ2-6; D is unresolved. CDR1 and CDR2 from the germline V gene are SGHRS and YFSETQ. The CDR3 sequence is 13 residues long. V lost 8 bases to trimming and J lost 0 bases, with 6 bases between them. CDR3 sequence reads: CASGDSGANVLTF. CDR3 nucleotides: TGCGCCAGTGGGGACTCTGGGGCCAACGTCCTGACTTTC.

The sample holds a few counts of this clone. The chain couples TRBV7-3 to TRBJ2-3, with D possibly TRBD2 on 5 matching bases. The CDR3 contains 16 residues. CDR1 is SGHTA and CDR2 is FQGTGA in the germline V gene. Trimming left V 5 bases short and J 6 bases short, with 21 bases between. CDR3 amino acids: CASSPDPSKRADTQYF. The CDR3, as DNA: TGTGCCAGCAGCCCGGACCCTTCCAAGAGGGCGGATACGCAGTATTTT.

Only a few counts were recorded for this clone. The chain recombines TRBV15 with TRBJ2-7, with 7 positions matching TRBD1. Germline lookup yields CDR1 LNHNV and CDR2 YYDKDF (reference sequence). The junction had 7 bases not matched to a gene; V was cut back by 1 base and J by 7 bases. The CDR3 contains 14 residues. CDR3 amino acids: CATSRVRQGTEQYF. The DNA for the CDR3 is TGTGCCACCAGCAGAGTAAGACAGGGTACGGAGCAGTACTTC.

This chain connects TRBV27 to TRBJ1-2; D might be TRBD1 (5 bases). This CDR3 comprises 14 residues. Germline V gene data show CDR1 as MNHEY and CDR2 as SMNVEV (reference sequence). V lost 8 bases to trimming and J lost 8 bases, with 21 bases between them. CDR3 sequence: CASSPRVIGQGYTF. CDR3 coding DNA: TGTGCCAGCTCTCCCAGGGTCATAGGGCAGGGCTACACCTTC.

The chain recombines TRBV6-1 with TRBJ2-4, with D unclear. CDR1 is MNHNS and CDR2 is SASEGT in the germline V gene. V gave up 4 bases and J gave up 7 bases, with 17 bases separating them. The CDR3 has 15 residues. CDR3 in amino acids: CASSGGVRVSNIQYF. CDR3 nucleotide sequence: TGTGCCAGCAGTGGGGGTGTCCGGGTATCGAACATTCAGTACTTC.

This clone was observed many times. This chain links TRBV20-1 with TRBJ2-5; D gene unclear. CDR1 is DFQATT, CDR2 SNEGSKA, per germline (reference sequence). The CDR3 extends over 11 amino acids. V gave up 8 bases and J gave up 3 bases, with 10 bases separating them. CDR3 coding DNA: TGCAGTCCTTCCTACAAAGAGACCCAGTACTTC. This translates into CSPSYKETQYF.

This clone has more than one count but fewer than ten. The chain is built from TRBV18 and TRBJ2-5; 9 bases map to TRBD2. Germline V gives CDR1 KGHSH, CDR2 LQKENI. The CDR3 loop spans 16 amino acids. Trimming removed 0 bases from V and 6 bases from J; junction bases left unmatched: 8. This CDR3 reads CASSPPGSGRRKTQYF. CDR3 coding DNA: TGTGCCAGCTCACCACCGGGTAGCGGGAGAAGAAAGACCCAGTACTTC.

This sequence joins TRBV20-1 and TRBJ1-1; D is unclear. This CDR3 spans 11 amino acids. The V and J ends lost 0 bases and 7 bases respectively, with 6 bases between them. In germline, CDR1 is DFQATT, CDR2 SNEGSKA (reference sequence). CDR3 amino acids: CSARDSVEAFF. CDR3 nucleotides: TGCAGTGCTAGAGATTCGGTTGAAGCTTTCTTT.

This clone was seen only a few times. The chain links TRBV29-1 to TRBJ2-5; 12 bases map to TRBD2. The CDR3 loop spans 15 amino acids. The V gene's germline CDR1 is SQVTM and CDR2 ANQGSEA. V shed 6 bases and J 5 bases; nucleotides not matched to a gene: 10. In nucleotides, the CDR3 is TGCAGCGTGACCCGGCTAGCGGGAGGGCAGGAGACCCAGTACTTC. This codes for CSVTRLAGGQETQYF.

The CDR3 nucleotides read TGTGCCAGCAGCGTAACACAGGCCCGGGTGGATACGCAGTATTTT. Protein sequence: CASSVTQARVDTQYF. V and J are TRBV9 and TRBJ2-3; possibly TRBD1 for D (5 bases). The V end lost 1 base, the J end lost 6 bases, and 15 bases lay between the germline ends. The CDR3 has 15 amino acids. Germline V lookup: CDR1 SGDLS, CDR2 YYNGEE.

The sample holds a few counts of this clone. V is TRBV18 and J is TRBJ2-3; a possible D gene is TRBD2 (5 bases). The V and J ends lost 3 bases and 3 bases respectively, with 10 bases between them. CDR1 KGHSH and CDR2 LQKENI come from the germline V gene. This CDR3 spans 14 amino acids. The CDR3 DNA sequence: TGTGCCAGCTCACCTACGAGCGGAACAGATACGCAGTATTTT. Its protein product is CASSPTSGTDTQYF.

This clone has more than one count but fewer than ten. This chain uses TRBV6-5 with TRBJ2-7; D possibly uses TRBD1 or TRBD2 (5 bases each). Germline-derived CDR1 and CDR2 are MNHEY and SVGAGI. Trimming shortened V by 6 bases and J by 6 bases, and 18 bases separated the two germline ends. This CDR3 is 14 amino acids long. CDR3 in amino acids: CASRMPGPPGEQYF. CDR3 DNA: TGTGCCAGCAGGATGCCGGGACCCCCCGGCGAGCAGTACTTC.

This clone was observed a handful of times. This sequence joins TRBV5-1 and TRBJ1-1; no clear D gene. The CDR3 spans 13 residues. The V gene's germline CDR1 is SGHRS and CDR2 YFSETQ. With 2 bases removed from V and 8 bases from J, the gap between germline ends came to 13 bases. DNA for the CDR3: TGCGCCAGCAGCTTCGGTGCACCTCCCGAAGCTTTCTTT. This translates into CASSFGAPPEAFF.

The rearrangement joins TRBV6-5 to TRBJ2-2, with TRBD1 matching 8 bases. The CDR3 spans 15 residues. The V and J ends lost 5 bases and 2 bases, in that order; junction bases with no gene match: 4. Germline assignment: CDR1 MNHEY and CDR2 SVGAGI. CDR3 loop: CASSPTGVNTGELFF. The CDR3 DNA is TGTGCCAGCAGTCCGACAGGGGTCAACACCGGGGAGCTGTTTTTT.

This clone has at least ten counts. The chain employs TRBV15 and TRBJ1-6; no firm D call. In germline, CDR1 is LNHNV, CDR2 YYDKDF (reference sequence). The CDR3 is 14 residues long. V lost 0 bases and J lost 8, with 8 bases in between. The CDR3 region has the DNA TGTGCCACCAGCAGAGATCATTCTGATTCACCCCTCCACTTT. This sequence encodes CATSRDHSDSPLHF.

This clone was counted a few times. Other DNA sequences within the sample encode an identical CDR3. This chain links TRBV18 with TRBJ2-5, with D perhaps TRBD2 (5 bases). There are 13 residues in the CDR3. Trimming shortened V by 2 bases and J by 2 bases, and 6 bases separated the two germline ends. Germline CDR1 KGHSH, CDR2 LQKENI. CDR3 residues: CASSPLAQETQYF. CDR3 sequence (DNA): TGTGCCAGCTCACCATTAGCGCAAGAGACCCAGTACTTC.

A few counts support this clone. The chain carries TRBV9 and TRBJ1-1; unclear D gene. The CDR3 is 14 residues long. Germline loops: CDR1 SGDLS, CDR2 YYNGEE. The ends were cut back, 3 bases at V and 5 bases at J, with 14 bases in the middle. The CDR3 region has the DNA TGTGCCAGCAGCGCGAGTCTCCGGGGAACTGAAGCTTTCTTT. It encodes CASSASLRGTEAFF.

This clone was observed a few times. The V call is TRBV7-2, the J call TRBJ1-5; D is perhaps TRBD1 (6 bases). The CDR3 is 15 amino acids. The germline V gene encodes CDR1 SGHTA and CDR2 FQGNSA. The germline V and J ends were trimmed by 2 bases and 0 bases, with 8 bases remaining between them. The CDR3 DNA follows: TGTGCCAGCAGCTTAAACAGGGCTAGCAATCAGCCCCAGCATTTT. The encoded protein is CASSLNRASNQPQHF.